The text below deals with one T cell receptor beta chain. This CDR3 is 13 amino acids long. The ends were cut back, 5 bases at V and 10 bases at J, with 15 bases in the middle. From germline, CDR1 is SEHNR and CDR2 FQNEAQ (reference sequence). This sample's time point: after dendritic cell vaccination, including at tumor progression/relapse. Patients had residual fresh-frozen tumor tissue and more than two years of survival data. Amplification used 60 V beta primers and 13 J beta primers. Here immunoSEQ multiplex PCR was the method, and the copy in TCRdb shows in-frame clones only, minus some. The table shows over 75,000 clones, with roughly 77% occurring only once. The sample comes from a study of glioma-infiltrating T cells after dendritic cell vaccination.

Sequencing used blood, obtained after dendritic cell vaccination. This TCR came from a human donor with glioblastoma. The chain recombines TRBV7-9 with TRBJ2-1; D is undetermined. The CDR3 nucleotides are TGTGCCAGCAGCCCCTCCACCCTCGGGGAGCAGTTCTTC. Amino acid sequence: CASSPSTLGEQFF.